These 18 T cell receptor beta chains came from one sample sequenced in a study of T cells after yellow fever vaccination. TCRdb analysed the 5' RACE reads with MiXCR anew, one entry per CDR3 protein. This sample has 200,000 to 250,000 distinct CDR3 sequences, with less than 9% found just once. This specimen consisted of CD4+ T cells sorted from PBMCs, obtained 15 days after the yellow fever booster vaccination. These receptors were obtained from a man aged 25-40 years who received the YFV17D yellow fever vaccine.

This clonotype was seen repeatedly, ten times or more. The rearrangement uses TRBV7-8 and TRBJ2-5; D may correspond to TRBD1 or TRBD2 (5 bases each). From germline, CDR1 is SGHVS and CDR2 FQNEAQ. The CDR3 loop spans 14 amino acids. Trimming pared 5 bases from V and 5 bases from J, leaving 15 bases between. CDR3 DNA sequence: TGTGCCAGCAGCGGAAAGGGACCCAGGGAGACCCAGTACTTC. This translates into CASSGKGPRETQYF.

The V call is TRBV30, the J call TRBJ2-7, with D tentatively TRBD1 (6 bases). The V gene lost 4 bases and the J gene lost 6 bases, with 16 bases spanning the gap. Germline loops: CDR1 GTSNPN, CDR2 SVGIG (reference sequence). The CDR3 totals 13 residues. In DNA form, the CDR3 reads TGTGCCTGGACTTTATCAGGGGTCGGCGAGCAGTACTTC. Its translation is CAWTLSGVGEQYF. The full variable domain, with the rest looked up from reference TRBV30 and TRBJ2-7, is SQTIHQWPATLVQPVGSPLSLECTVEGTSNPNLYWYRQAAGRGLQLLFYSVGIGQISSEVPQNLSASRPQDRQFILSSKKLLLSDSGFYLCAWTLSGVGEQYFGPGTRLTVT.

V gene TRBV5-5 combines with J gene TRBJ2-7, with unresolved D. Germline CDR1 reads SGHKS; CDR2 reads YYEKEE (reference sequence). CDR3 length: 13 amino acids. The germline V and J ends were trimmed by 3 bases and 6 bases, with 13 bases remaining between them. The CDR3 DNA reads TGTGCCAGCAGCTACCTCCGGGTGGGCGAGCAGTACTTC. Translated: CASSYLRVGEQYF.

The J gene is TRBJ1-5, the V gene TRBV14; D uncertain. The germline V and J ends were trimmed by 2 bases and 5 bases, with 7 bases remaining between them. Germline V lookup: CDR1 SGHDN, CDR2 FVKESK. The length of the CDR3 is 13 residues. CDR3 sequence reads: CASSQRRDQPQHF. In nucleotides, the CDR3 is TGTGCCAGCAGCCAACGTCGGGATCAGCCCCAGCATTTT. The full variable domain, rest sourced from reference TRBV14 and TRBJ1-5, is EAGVTQFPSHSVIEKGQTVTLRCDPISGHDNLYWYRRVMGKEIKFLLHFVKESKQDESGMPNNRFLAERTGGTYSTLKVQPAELEDSGVYFCASSQRRDQPQHFGDGTRLSIL.

The chain uses TRBV4-2 and TRBJ2-7, with 9 bases aligning to TRBD2. V lost 0 bases and J lost 12; bases outside the gene matches: 12. This CDR3 has 15 residues. The germline gives CDR1 LGHNA, CDR2 YNFKEQ. The CDR3 region is CASSQETAGGPRMYF. For the CDR3, the DNA is TGTGCCAGCAGCCAAGAGACGGCGGGAGGGCCCCGTATGTACTTC.

This clonotype was seen repeatedly, ten times or more. The V and J genes are TRBV20-1 and TRBJ2-7, with D unclear. With 3 bases removed from V and 6 bases from J, the gap between germline ends came to 12 bases. Germline lookup yields CDR1 DFQATT and CDR2 SNEGSKA (reference sequence). This CDR3 region has 12 residues. CDR3 sequence reads: CSASPTITEQYF. As DNA, the CDR3 is TGCAGTGCTAGCCCAACAATTACCGAGCAGTACTTC.

This clonotype was recorded a few times. V usage is TRBV7-6 and J usage is TRBJ1-1, with D unclear. V was clipped by 4 bases and J by 1 base, with 7 bases between them. The CDR3 consists of 13 residues. Germline assignment: CDR1 SGHVS and CDR2 FNYEAQ. The CDR3 bases are TGTGCCAGCAGCTCGGGTCCGAACACTGAAGCTTTCTTT. This translates into CASSSGPNTEAFF.

The rearrangement uses TRBV11-2 and TRBJ2-1, with 9 bases that match TRBD2. The CDR3 loop spans 16 amino acids. Germline V gene sequence: CDR1 SGHAT, CDR2 FQNNGV. V shed 7 bases, J shed 4 bases, and the junction held 11 bases outside the gene matches. CDR3 DNA: TGTGCCAGCACAGCGTCTAGCGGGACCTTTTACAATGAGCAGTTCTTC. Its translation is CASTASSGTFYNEQFF.

This clonotype showed up just a few times. The chain has TRBV5-5 and TRBJ1-1; D ambiguous. Germline CDR1 and CDR2: SGHKS and YYEKEE (reference sequence). The CDR3 has 14 amino acids. V was shortened by 2 bases and J by 2 bases, with 10 bases between the two germline ends. The CDR3 coding sequence is TGTGCCAGCAGCTTTCAACAGCCAAACACTGAAGCTTTCTTT. Encoded protein: CASSFQQPNTEAFF.

This clonotype was seen a few times. This chain joins TRBV7-8 and TRBJ2-4; D is uncertain. The V and J ends lost 5 bases and 7 bases respectively, with 18 bases between them. CDR1 is SGHVS, CDR2 FQNEAQ, per germline. This CDR3 region has 15 residues. CDR3 loop: CASSPDPSPRNIQYF. The CDR3 coding sequence is TGTGCCAGCAGCCCCGACCCGAGTCCGAGGAACATTCAGTACTTC.

This clonotype was seen ten or more times. The V and J genes are TRBV5-1 and TRBJ2-5; D is unresolved. Trimming took 0 bases from V and 5 from J, leaving 11 bases between them. This CDR3 region has 14 residues. Germline V gene sequence: CDR1 SGHRS, CDR2 YFSETQ. The CDR3, as DNA: TGCGCCAGCAGCTTGGGCGGCCTCAGGGAGACCCAGTACTTC. As protein: CASSLGGLRETQYF.

This clonotype has more than one count but fewer than ten. This sequence joins TRBV4-3 and TRBJ2-3; D is perhaps TRBD2 (6 bases). The CDR3 totals 16 residues. The V gene lost 4 bases and the J gene lost 8 bases, with 22 bases spanning the gap. Germline V gene sequence: CDR1 LGHNA, CDR2 YSLEER. The CDR3 here is CASSLRRGDGEVTQYF. Here the CDR3 DNA reads TGCGCCAGCAGCCTCAGACGAGGGGACGGGGAGGTTACGCAGTATTTT.

This clonotype appeared a few times. The genes are TRBV7-2 and TRBJ2-5; D gene uncertain. Trimming shortened V by 5 bases and J by 10 bases, and 11 bases separated the two germline ends. The CDR3 spans 11 residues. The V gene's germline CDR1 is SGHTA and CDR2 FQGNSA. This CDR3 is CASSTSEIQYF. The CDR3 nucleotides read TGTGCCAGCAGCACCTCGGAAATCCAGTACTTC. Filled out from reference TRBV7-2 and TRBJ2-5, the complete variable domain reads GAGVSQSPSNKVTEKGKDVELRCDPISGHTALYWYRQSLGQGLEFLIYFQGNSAPDKSGLPSDRFSAERTGGSVSTLTIQRTQQEDSAVYLCASSTSEIQYFGPGTRLLVL.

The chain has TRBV11-3 and TRBJ2-3, with no clear D. Germline-derived CDR1 and CDR2 are SGHNT and YENEEA. V shed 1 base and J shed 4 bases, with 9 bases lying between them. This CDR3 is built from 14 residues. The CDR3 sequence: CASSLGNAADTQYF. CDR3 in DNA: TGTGCCAGCAGCTTAGGGAACGCGGCAGATACGCAGTATTTT.

This chain joins TRBV4-3 and TRBJ2-4, with D unclear. This CDR3 contains 15 residues. Trimming cost V 0 bases and J 6 bases, with 12 bases left between them. CDR1 and CDR2 (germline): LGHNA, YSLEER. The CDR3 bases are TGCGCCAGCAGCCAAGAGATCCAGAATTTAAACATTCAGTACTTC. Encoded protein: CASSQEIQNLNIQYF.

The chain has TRBV10-1 and TRBJ2-3; D might be TRBD1 (6 bases). Germline V CDR1 and CDR2: WNHNN, SYGVQD (reference sequence). CDR3 length equals 14 residues. Trimming shortened V by 6 bases and J by 0 bases, and 10 bases separated the two germline ends. CDR3 region: CASSRRGSTDTQYF. In DNA form, the CDR3 reads TGCGCCAGCAGCCGCAGGGGAAGCACAGATACGCAGTATTTT.

For this clonotype: A much larger clone lies a single base off, so this may be a read error. The V call is TRBV5-1, the J call TRBJ2-6; TRBD2 agrees at 10 bases. V shed 0 bases and J 3 bases; nucleotides not matched to a gene: 3. The CDR3 totals 17 residues. Germline-derived CDR1 and CDR2 are SGHRS and YFSETQ. The CDR3 protein is CASSLALAGVGANVLTF. In nucleotides, the CDR3 is TGCGCCAGCAGCTTGGCGCTAGCGGGAGTTGGGGCCAACGTCCTGACTTTC.

There are many counts of this clonotype. CDR3: CASSWGDGVGEKLFF. CDR3 in DNA: TGTGCCAGCAGCTGGGGGGATGGGGTCGGTGAAAAACTGTTTTTT. The chain links TRBV7-2 to TRBJ1-4; a possible D gene is TRBD1 (5 bases). This CDR3 has 15 residues. Germline V CDR1 and CDR2: SGHTA, FQGNSA. Deletions cut 4 bases from V and 7 bases from J, with 16 bases between.